A selection of T cell receptor beta chains follows, all from one sample in a study of cytomegalovirus exposure and HLA in healthy donors. Sequencing was performed with immunoSEQ multiplex PCR; in TCRdb, only in-frame clones are kept and a portion is missing. There are some 57,000 clones in the sample; about 73% occur only once, and 19% lies in the top ten. Sequenced material: PBMCs. The receptors come from a woman aged 55-70 years in good health and CMV-seropositive. Each CDR3 is given without its conserved first and last residue. The order of the fields is CDR3 length, J gene, D gene, V gene, CDR3 protein. The D gene is left open where the match is weak.

len: 13
j_gene: TRBJ2-7
d_gene: TRBD1
v_gene: TRBV19
CDR3aa: ASSIGTGISYEQY

len: 13
j_gene: TRBJ1-5
d_gene: TRBD1
v_gene: TRBV18
CDR3aa: ASSRQGLGDQPQH

len: 14
j_gene: TRBJ1-1
d_gene: NA
v_gene: TRBV4-2
CDR3aa: ASSPPGGTVNTEAF

len: 13
j_gene: TRBJ2-7
d_gene: NA
v_gene: TRBV4-3
CDR3aa: ASSQSLQGSYEQY

len: 11
j_gene: TRBJ1-2
d_gene: NA
v_gene: TRBV7-9
CDR3aa: SSSPDDFYGYT

len: 10
j_gene: TRBJ2-5
d_gene: NA
v_gene: TRBV7-2
CDR3aa: ASSRYQETQY

len: 12
j_gene: TRBJ2-5
d_gene: NA
v_gene: TRBV5-4
CDR3aa: ASSSRLDAETQY

len: 15
j_gene: TRBJ1-5
d_gene: NA
v_gene: TRBV15
CDR3aa: ATSRERREVLNQPQH

len: 12
j_gene: TRBJ1-1
d_gene: TRBD1
v_gene: TRBV29-1
CDR3aa: SGYRGGLNTEAF

len: 13
j_gene: TRBJ1-5
d_gene: NA
v_gene: TRBV5-6
CDR3aa: ASRLGQYSNQPQH

len: 11
j_gene: TRBJ1-2
d_gene: NA
v_gene: TRBV10-3
CDR3aa: AISDGNRDGYT

len: 14
j_gene: TRBJ2-2
d_gene: NA
v_gene: TRBV12-5
CDR3aa: ASGVYTAKEPGRLF

len: 13
j_gene: TRBJ1-2
d_gene: TRBD1
v_gene: TRBV19
CDR3aa: ASSIGGRGTYGYT

len: 9
j_gene: TRBJ1-5
d_gene: NA
v_gene: TRBV28
CDR3aa: ASSLDWPQH

len: 12
j_gene: TRBJ2-7
d_gene: NA
v_gene: TRBV7-2
CDR3aa: ASSLDGVLDEQY

len: 11
j_gene: TRBJ2-5
d_gene: NA
v_gene: TRBV19
CDR3aa: ASSPGASLEQY

len: 11
j_gene: TRBJ1-1
d_gene: NA
v_gene: TRBV6-1
CDR3aa: ASSDTLKTEAF

len: 9
j_gene: TRBJ2-5
d_gene: NA
v_gene: TRBV25-1
CDR3aa: ASSVMETQY

len: 12
j_gene: NA
d_gene: NA
v_gene: TRBV19
CDR3aa: ASSPAGKGYEQY

len: 12
j_gene: TRBJ1-2
d_gene: TRBD1
v_gene: TRBV5-4
CDR3aa: ASSLDRGGYGYT

len: 13
j_gene: TRBJ2-7
d_gene: TRBD1
v_gene: TRBV5-4
CDR3aa: ASSPLPGQAVEQY

len: 14
j_gene: TRBJ2-5
d_gene: TRBD2
v_gene: TRBV7-2
CDR3aa: ASSPGTSGVQETQY

len: 13
j_gene: TRBJ2-5
d_gene: NA
v_gene: TRBV7-3
CDR3aa: ASSPTGRSQETQY

len: 12
j_gene: TRBJ2-5
d_gene: NA
v_gene: TRBV5-1
CDR3aa: ASSLMTGQETQY

len: 13
j_gene: TRBJ1-2
d_gene: TRBD1
v_gene: TRBV11-2
CDR3aa: ASTSLRGRHYGYT

len: 12
j_gene: TRBJ2-7
d_gene: NA
v_gene: TRBV6-6
CDR3aa: ASWSGSPTYEQY

len: 10
j_gene: TRBJ2-7
d_gene: NA
v_gene: TRBV29-1
CDR3aa: SVEDGVYEQY

len: 13
j_gene: TRBJ2-3
d_gene: TRBD1
v_gene: TRBV7-2
CDR3aa: ASSSGQGATDTQY

len: 13
j_gene: TRBJ1-1
d_gene: NA
v_gene: TRBV9
CDR3aa: ASSEDPQANTEAF

len: 12
j_gene: TRBJ2-1
d_gene: NA
v_gene: TRBV7-3
CDR3aa: ASSHPTRNNEQF

len: 11
j_gene: TRBJ1-4
d_gene: TRBD1
v_gene: TRBV6-5
CDR3aa: ASRKGAKEKLF

len: 14
j_gene: NA
d_gene: TRBD1
v_gene: TRBV7-9
CDR3aa: ASTPLRDRGRYEQY

len: 12
j_gene: TRBJ2-5
d_gene: NA
v_gene: TRBV27
CDR3aa: ASRWVAGAETQY

len: 11
j_gene: TRBJ2-7
d_gene: NA
v_gene: TRBV5-6
CDR3aa: ASSLAFGGEQY

len: 13
j_gene: TRBJ1-2
d_gene: TRBD1
v_gene: TRBV13
CDR3aa: ASSGPGTENYGYT

len: 14
j_gene: TRBJ2-7
d_gene: NA
v_gene: TRBV4-3
CDR3aa: ASSQGPGYTPYEQY

len: 12
j_gene: TRBJ2-2
d_gene: NA
v_gene: TRBV6-5
CDR3aa: ASSLTANTGELF

len: 13
j_gene: TRBJ2-2
d_gene: TRBD2
v_gene: TRBV7-6
CDR3aa: ASKTERGGTGELF

len: 13
j_gene: TRBJ2-7
d_gene: NA
v_gene: TRBV6-5
CDR3aa: ASSPIGDRSYEQY

len: 14
j_gene: TRBJ1-1
d_gene: NA
v_gene: TRBV5-1
CDR3aa: ASSLMDSKMNTEAF

len: 13
j_gene: NA
d_gene: TRBD1
v_gene: TRBV5-1
CDR3aa: ASSLKQGAYNEQY

len: 14
j_gene: TRBJ1-1
d_gene: TRBD1
v_gene: TRBV7-9
CDR3aa: ASSPRTGRSNTEAF

len: 14
j_gene: TRBJ2-1
d_gene: TRBD2
v_gene: TRBV14
CDR3aa: ASSTGLAGIYNEQF

len: 13
j_gene: TRBJ2-2
d_gene: NA
v_gene: TRBV9
CDR3aa: ASSVLTGYAGELF